Here is one T cell receptor beta chain with its context. Its antigen is unknown. One base away there is no much larger clone; base qualities are not given. Receptor libraries were prepared by PCR. For sequencing, an Illumina HiSeq 2500 was employed. TCR library preparation used molecular barcoding, with unique molecular identifiers applied to normalize quantification of the TCRbeta repertoire. TCRdb reprocessing: public reads trimmed at Q25 with fastp, clones called with MiXCR, in-frame beta chains kept. For every CDR3 protein sequence, its rows merge into one entry that carries the most common genes and DNA. This sample has around 410,000 distinct CDR3 sequences in its table, and approximately 11% of those were observed once. Of the sample, nearly 5.5% falls within the top ten clones. Inclusive of the bounding cysteine and phenylalanine, the CDR3 is 16 residues long. Only CDR3 DNA is held: 48 bases, read in frame from base 1.

The source of the sample is a study of T-cell reconstitution after alpha-beta-depleted transplantation in children listed by TCRdb under 2016. Some background on the complete study: Using TCR repertoire profiling, the study followed T-cell immune reconstitution in a quantitative way in children after TCRalphabeta/CD19-depleted allogeneic hematopoietic cell transplantation.

The TCR comes from a human donor who donated a stem cell graft to a child with acute myeloid leukemia. The material sequenced was PBMCs from the stem cell graft donor, taken from the stem cell graft. The sequence is built from TRBV1 and TRBJ2-7; the table's D gene call, TRBD2, was not cross checked with the DNA. TRBV1 is listed as a pseudogene. The bases read TGCACCAGCAGCCAAGCGGAGCGGGAGGGCCACCACGAGCAGTACTTC. Its protein reads: CTSSQAEREGHHEQYF.